The 5 T cell receptor beta chains below come from one sample, sequenced in a study of blood T cell repertoires in COVID-19. Sequencing was performed with immunoSEQ multiplex PCR; in TCRdb, only in-frame clones are kept and a portion is missing. The sample has 160,000 or so clones, around 83% seen once. Sequenced: peripheral blood. All receptors come from a woman aged 45-65 years with acute or convalescent COVID-19.

The chain uses TRBV28 and TRBJ2-2; D is possibly TRBD2 (7 bases). Germline V lookup: CDR1 MDHEN, CDR2 SYDVKM. V lost 8 bases, J lost 4 bases, and 17 bases lay in between. The CDR3 sequence is 15 residues long. CDR3: CASSFGGAGTGELFF. The CDR3 nucleotides read TGTGCCAGCTCCTTTGGGGGGGCTGGCACCGGGGAGCTGTTTTTT.

This clone showed up just once. The rearrangement joins TRBV25-1 to TRBJ2-7; 9 nucleotides agree with TRBD1. Germline CDR1 reads MGHDK; CDR2 reads SYGVNS. The V segment lost 2 bases and the J segment 3 bases; nucleotides outside the gene matches: 2. The CDR3 contains 14 residues. The CDR3 sequence: CASSEPGQGYEQYF. The CDR3, as DNA: TGTGCCAGCAGTGAACCGGGACAGGGCTACGAGCAGTACTTC.

The gene calls are TRBV29-1 and TRBJ2-7; 10 nucleotides match TRBD1. This CDR3 is 12 amino acids long. From germline, CDR1 is SQVTM and CDR2 ANQGSEA. V was pared by 6 bases and J by 9 bases, with 8 bases of the junction left unmatched. For the CDR3, the DNA is TGCAGCGTCCGGGACAGGGGTGTGGGGCAGTACTTC. It yields the protein CSVRDRGVGQYF.

V and J are TRBV5-6 and TRBJ1-2, with D possibly TRBD1 on 5 matching bases. CDR1 is SGHDT and CDR2 is YYEEEE in the germline V gene. The CDR3 has 12 amino acids. V was shortened by 0 bases and J by 7 bases, with 7 bases between the two germline ends. As DNA, the CDR3 is TGTGCCAGCAGCTTGGCCGGGGGTGGCTACACCTTC. This gives the protein CASSLAGGGYTF.

The V call is TRBV6-5, the J call TRBJ1-4; no clear D. The CDR3 runs to 14 residues. Trimming left V 2 bases short and J 6 bases short, with 10 bases between. Germline CDR1 MNHEY, CDR2 SVGAGI. The CDR3: CASSYSWGDEKLFF. The CDR3 DNA is TGTGCCAGCAGTTACAGTTGGGGAGATGAAAAACTGTTTTTT.